These 16 T cell receptor beta chains share one sample of origin, sequenced in a study of T cells in Graves' hyperthyroidism and ophthalmopathy. It was RNA transcripts that yielded the amplified TCR beta CDR3 regions. Researchers ran a first-round RT-PCR on the TCR CDR3 using the HTBI primer set. MiXCR, run by TCRdb on the multiplex PCR reads, gives a single entry per CDR3 protein. This table has hundreds of thousands of distinct CDR3 sequences, roughly 25% appearing once. The sequenced material came from blood. Every receptor here comes from a woman aged 25-40 years with Graves' ophthalmopathy.

The gene calls are TRBV11-2 and TRBJ1-1; a weak D match, TRBD1 (5 bases). The ends were cut back, 6 bases at V and 5 bases at J, with 16 bases in the middle. Germline CDR1 SGHAT, CDR2 FQNNGV. CDR3 length: 14 residues. CDR3 loop: CASRKPGGRTEAFF. CDR3 nucleotide sequence: TGTGCCAGCAGAAAACCCGGGGGAAGGACTGAAGCTTTCTTT.

This clonotype was picked up many times. The V gene is TRBV10-1, the J gene TRBJ1-1; D is unresolved. V lost 2 bases to trimming and J lost 4 bases, with 8 bases between them. The CDR3 has 13 amino acids. The germline CDR1 and CDR2 sequences are WNHNN and SYGVQD (reference sequence). CDR3 residues: CASSEAGSTEAFF. Here the CDR3 DNA reads TGCGCCAGCAGTGAGGCGGGCTCCACTGAAGCTTTCTTT.

This chain uses TRBV6-5 with TRBJ1-6; no firm D call. V lost 7 bases, J lost 0 bases, and 16 bases lay in between. CDR3 size: 17 residues. Germline V gene data show CDR1 as MNHEY and CDR2 as SVGAGI. The CDR3 nucleotides read TGTGCCAGCACTTTAGACCGTAGGAGCTCCTATAATTCACCCCTCCACTTT. This encodes CASTLDRRSSYNSPLHF.

This clonotype was seen ten or more times. This chain joins TRBV2 and TRBJ1-5; 9 nucleotides agree with TRBD1. Germline V lookup: CDR1 SNHLY, CDR2 FYNNEI. The length of the CDR3 is 14 residues. Trimming at V came to 6 bases and at J to 5 bases, leaving 5 bases not matched to a gene. The CDR3 sequence: CASRAQGAYQPQHF. The CDR3, as DNA: TGTGCCAGCAGAGCACAGGGGGCATATCAGCCCCAGCATTTT.

At least ten counts were recorded for this clonotype. V usage is TRBV20-1 and J usage is TRBJ1-1; unclear D gene. Trimming took off 2 bases at V and 0 bases at J, with 7 bases between the two ends. Germline lookup yields CDR1 DFQATT and CDR2 SNEGSKA (reference sequence). CDR3 length equals 13 residues. The CDR3 is CSARRELNTEAFF. The CDR3 region has the DNA TGCAGTGCTAGACGTGAGCTGAACACTGAAGCTTTCTTT.

This clonotype was counted many times. V usage is TRBV6-5 and J usage is TRBJ2-6; 7 positions match TRBD1. This CDR3 is 18 amino acids long. J gave up 0 bases and V 5 bases, and 10 bases lay outside the gene matches. The germline V gene encodes CDR1 MNHEY and CDR2 SVGAGI. CDR3 region: CASSPRNRGRSGANVLTF. The CDR3 region has the DNA TGTGCCAGCAGTCCTAGGAACAGGGGCCGCTCTGGGGCCAACGTCCTGACTTTC.

This clonotype was observed at least ten times. This chain uses TRBV3-1 with TRBJ2-7, with D possibly TRBD1 on 7 matching bases. The CDR3 totals 15 residues. Trimming removed 4 bases from V and 4 bases from J, with 17 bases in between. CDR1 is LGHDT, CDR2 YNNKEL, per germline (reference sequence). CDR3 DNA: TGTGCCAGCAGCCCCGAGGCGGGACAGACATACGAGCAGTACTTC. Translated, it gives CASSPEAGQTYEQYF.

The chain couples TRBV15 to TRBJ2-7, with a possible D match to TRBD1 (5 bases). V lost 6 bases, J lost 7 bases, and 19 bases lay in between. The CDR3 length is 14 residues. Germline assignment: CDR1 LNHNV and CDR2 YYDKDF (reference sequence). Here the CDR3 DNA reads TGTGCCACCAGTTGGGCCCAACAGGATCAAGAGCAGTACTTC. Protein product: CATSWAQQDQEQYF.

The chain links TRBV19 to TRBJ1-2, with D hard to call. The CDR3 length is 11 residues. The V end was cut by 10 bases, the J end by 8 bases, with 14 bases between. The germline gives CDR1 LNHDA, CDR2 SQIVND (reference sequence). The CDR3 DNA reads TGTGCCACCGGGTGGCCTTGGGGCTACACCTTC. This codes for CATGWPWGYTF.

The rearrangement uses TRBV6-2 or TRBV6-3 and TRBJ1-5; no reliable D call. The CDR3 consists of 20 residues. Trimming took 3 bases from V and 1 from J, leaving 25 bases between them. Germline V CDR1 and CDR2: MNHEY, SVGEGT. The CDR3 protein is CASSYGPDLPLIVSNQPQHF. In DNA form, the CDR3 reads TGTGCCAGCAGTTATGGTCCGGATCTCCCTCTTATCGTAAGCAATCAGCCCCAGCATTTT.

The sample holds a few counts of this clonotype. The chain couples TRBV30 to TRBJ1-1; possibly TRBD1 for D (5 bases). The ends were cut back, 5 bases at V and 11 bases at J, with 12 bases in the middle. Germline V gene lookup returns CDR1 GTSNPN and CDR2 SVGIG (reference sequence). This CDR3 region has 10 residues. CDR3 amino acids: CAWGAPSAFF. In nucleotides, the CDR3 is TGTGCCTGGGGGGCCCCTAGCGCTTTCTTT.

This clonotype showed up just a few times. This chain connects TRBV4-3 to TRBJ1-2; D is uncertain. Germline CDR1 reads LGHNA; CDR2 reads YSLEER. V was trimmed by 0 bases and J by 5 bases, leaving 13 bases between them. CDR3 length equals 15 residues. The CDR3 spells CASSQDLGTDYGYTF. For the CDR3, the DNA is TGCGCCAGCAGCCAAGATCTAGGAACGGATTATGGCTACACCTTC.

The chain carries TRBV14 and TRBJ2-7; possible D gene TRBD1, 6 bases. The CDR3 covers 16 residues. CDR1 and CDR2 (germline): SGHDN, FVKESK. V lost 2 bases to trimming and J lost 3 bases, with 17 bases between them. The CDR3 DNA reads TGTGCCAGCAGCCAAAGGATCAGGGGCGCCATCTACGAGCAGTACTTC. This translates into CASSQRIRGAIYEQYF.

This clonotype was counted many times. The chain employs TRBV12-3 or TRBV12-4 and TRBJ1-1; D remains unclear. V was pared by 3 bases and J by 0 bases, with 8 bases between. The CDR3 extends over 14 amino acids. Here the CDR3 DNA reads TGTGCCAGCAGTTTTGGGCTGATGAACACTGAAGCTTTCTTT. This sequence encodes CASSFGLMNTEAFF.

The gene calls are TRBV5-1 and TRBJ1-2; D may be TRBD1 (6 bases). Trimming stripped 1 base from V and 8 bases from J, with 9 bases between. The CDR3 is 12 residues long. The germline gives CDR1 SGHRS, CDR2 YFSETQ. The CDR3 is CASSLTGPGYTF. CDR3 DNA: TGCGCCAGCAGCTTGACAGGGCCAGGCTACACCTTC.

Regarding this clonotype: One end of the junction does not line up with germline, which may come from a read error. The chain has TRBV24-1 and TRBJ1-2, with TRBD1 as a possible D gene (5 bases). The CDR3 is 14 amino acids. The V gene's germline CDR1 is KGHDR and CDR2 SFDVKD. CDR3: CATSEPGKTDGYRF. In DNA, the CDR3 is TGTGCCACCAGTGAGCCCGGGAAAACCGATGGCTACAGGTTC.